Below are 19 T cell receptor beta chains sequenced from a single sample in a study of neurological immune-mediated disorders. TCRdb analysed the 5' RACE reads with MiXCR anew, one entry per CDR3 protein. The sample records roughly 44,000 distinct CDR3 sequences, roughly 6.3% being singletons. Sequenced input: CD4+ T cells from blood. The receptors here all came from a woman between 40 and 50 years old in good health.

This clonotype was recorded at least ten times. The chain combines TRBV27 with TRBJ2-7; D call uncertain. Germline CDR1 and CDR2: MNHEY and SMNVEV (reference sequence). Trimming stripped 8 bases from V and 5 bases from J, with 19 bases between. CDR3 length equals 14 residues. CDR3 loop: CASSLSPQGNEQYF. The CDR3 nucleotides read TGTGCCAGCTCTCTTTCGCCCCAAGGCAACGAGCAGTACTTC.

This clonotype has ten or more counts. The genes are TRBV7-2 and TRBJ2-3; no reliable D call. V gave up 2 bases and J gave up 3 bases, with 9 bases separating them. The length of the CDR3 is 14 residues. The germline V gene encodes CDR1 SGHTA and CDR2 FQGNSA. Written as DNA, the CDR3 is TGTGCCAGCAGCTTATACGGCCGTACAGATACGCAGTATTTT. Translating it yields CASSLYGRTDTQYF.

This clonotype has a count of ten or more. This chain joins TRBV5-1 and TRBJ2-1; 12 positions match TRBD2. This CDR3 contains 16 residues. V was pared by 4 bases and J by 0 bases, with 2 bases of the junction left unmatched. Germline V gene data show CDR1 as SGHRS and CDR2 as YFSETQ. The CDR3 reads CASSLAGGPSYNEQFF. The DNA for the CDR3 is TGCGCCAGCAGCCTAGCGGGAGGGCCCTCCTACAATGAGCAGTTCTTC. Full variable domain (rest looked up from reference TRBV5-1 and TRBJ2-1): KAGVTQTPRYLIKTRGQQVTLSCSPISGHRSVSWYQQTPGQGLQFLFEYFSETQRNKGNFPGRFSGRQFSNSRSEMNVSTLELGDSALYLCASSLAGGPSYNEQFFGPGTRLTVL.

There are many counts of this clonotype. V usage is TRBV20-1 and J usage is TRBJ2-2, with 8 positions matching TRBD2. CDR1 and CDR2 (germline): DFQATT, SNEGSKA (reference sequence). The CDR3 contains 15 residues. V dropped 2 bases and J dropped 1; count of bases not matched to a gene: 3. The CDR3 DNA reads as TGCAGTGCTAGAATAGCGGGACGGAACACCGGGGAGCTGTTTTTT. This translates into CSARIAGRNTGELFF.

This clonotype was seen at least ten times. The chain recombines TRBV20-1 with TRBJ2-7, with D possibly matching TRBD1 (6 bases). V was clipped by 4 bases and J by 6 bases, with 19 bases between them. CDR3 length equals 14 residues. Looked up from germline, CDR1 is DFQATT and CDR2 is SNEGSKA (reference sequence). CDR3 loop: CSATQGLSHLEQYF. The CDR3 region has the DNA TGCAGTGCTACACAGGGATTGTCCCACCTCGAGCAGTACTTC.

This chain links TRBV9 with TRBJ2-1; TRBD2 is a possible D gene (5 bases). V was cut by 1 base and J by 5 bases, with 10 bases left in between. The germline V gene has CDR1 SGDLS and CDR2 YYNGEE. This CDR3 comprises 14 residues. For the CDR3, the DNA is TGTGCCAGCAGCGTACGAAGCGGAAACAATGAGCAGTTCTTC. The encoded protein is CASSVRSGNNEQFF.

This clonotype has just a few counts. Just one base apart from a much larger clone, this may be a read error. The J gene is TRBJ2-2, the V gene TRBV11-2; no reliable D call. With 5 bases removed from V and 3 bases from J, the gap between germline ends came to 7 bases. Germline CDR1 is SGHAT and CDR2 is FQNNGV. CDR3 length: 13 residues. CDR3 loop: CASSPGHTGELFF. In DNA, the CDR3 is TGTGCCAGCAGCCCGGGCCACACCGGGGAGCTGTTTTTT.

At least ten counts were recorded for this clonotype. The rearrangement joins TRBV10-3 to TRBJ2-1; 10 bases are a match to TRBD2. The CDR3 contains 17 residues. Germline V gene data show CDR1 as ENHRY and CDR2 as SYGVKD. With 2 bases clipped from V and 12 bases from J, the junction kept 16 bases outside the gene matches. CDR3 coding DNA: TGTGCCATCAGTGAGCTAGCGGGAGCGGGGCTTACAATGAGGCAGTTCTTC. Its protein is CAISELAGAGLTMRQFF.

This clonotype was counted ten times or more. The rearrangement joins TRBV5-1 to TRBJ2-3, with D possibly matching TRBD2 (5 bases). Germline-derived CDR1 and CDR2 are SGHRS and YFSETQ. This CDR3 is 14 amino acids long. Trimming stripped 4 bases from V and 1 base from J, with 10 bases between. The CDR3 nucleotides are TGCGCCAGCAGCCTAGGACTCGGCACAGATACGCAGTATTTT. This translates into CASSLGLGTDTQYF.

This clonotype came up many times. The genes are TRBV7-3 and TRBJ2-3; no clear D gene. This CDR3 contains 16 residues. Trimming stripped 0 bases from V and 1 base from J, with 11 bases between. Germline loops: CDR1 SGHTA, CDR2 FQGTGA. DNA of the CDR3: TGTGCCAGCAGCTTAACGGCTGCGGCGCGCACAGATACGCAGTATTTT. It yields the protein CASSLTAAARTDTQYF.

This clonotype was seen ten or more times. This sequence joins TRBV7-2 and TRBJ2-7; either TRBD1 or TRBD2 may fit D (6 bases each). The CDR3 spans 16 residues. Trimming left V 1 base short and J 6 bases short, with 19 bases between. In germline, CDR1 is SGHTA, CDR2 FQGNSA. CDR3 sequence: CASSLGPRGAGGEQYF. CDR3 nucleotide sequence: TGTGCCAGCAGCTTAGGGCCTAGGGGGGCCGGGGGCGAGCAGTACTTC.

This clonotype showed up many times. The rearrangement links TRBV28 to TRBJ2-5; 11 bases are a match to TRBD2. The CDR3 has 18 amino acids. J lost 1 base, V lost 4 bases, and 11 bases had no gene match. CDR1 is MDHEN, CDR2 SYDVKM, per germline. CDR3 region: CASSWRPRTSGFQETQYF. The CDR3 DNA reads TGTGCCAGCAGTTGGAGGCCCCGGACTAGCGGGTTCCAAGAGACCCAGTACTTC.

This clonotype was counted at least ten times. V gene TRBV5-1 combines with J gene TRBJ2-1, with TRBD2 identical over 10 bases. Germline trimming cut 4 bases from V and 8 bases from J; bases unmatched to any gene: 12. CDR1 and CDR2 (germline): SGHRS, YFSETQ. CDR3 length: 16 residues. The chain's CDR3 is CASSRSRTSGLDEQFF. In DNA, the CDR3 is TGCGCCAGCAGCCGCTCGAGGACTAGCGGCCTCGATGAGCAGTTCTTC.

The table lists this clonotype with many counts. The chain recombines TRBV20-1 with TRBJ1-1; no definite D call. Germline assignment: CDR1 DFQATT and CDR2 SNEGSKA (reference sequence). The V gene lost 1 base and the J gene lost 0 bases, with 12 bases spanning the gap. The CDR3 contains 15 residues. The CDR3 DNA sequence: TGCAGTGCTAGAGTGTCCCGGGTCCTGAACACTGAAGCTTTCTTT. Its protein is CSARVSRVLNTEAFF.

In its sample, this clonotype was seen a few times. The V and J genes are TRBV6-5 and TRBJ1-2; D remains ambiguous. V gave up 2 bases and J gave up 8 bases, with 6 bases separating them. Germline lookup yields CDR1 MNHEY and CDR2 SVGAGI. The CDR3 covers 11 residues. CDR3 bases: TGTGCCAGCAGTTACGGGTCCGGCTACACCTTC. Protein: CASSYGSGYTF.

This clonotype showed up many times. J is TRBJ1-5 and V is TRBV20-1; 9 nucleotides match TRBD1. The CDR3 totals 14 residues. From germline, CDR1 is DFQATT and CDR2 SNEGSKA (reference sequence). The trim removed 5 bases at V and 4 bases at J, leaving 6 bases unmatched. The CDR3 DNA reads TGCAGTGCTCTAGGGACAGGGAAGAATCAGCCCCAGCATTTT. Encoded protein: CSALGTGKNQPQHF.

This clonotype came up many times. This CDR3 reads CASSTGLRAKENTGELFF. The CDR3 region has the DNA TGTGCCAGCAGTACCGGGTTAAGGGCGAAGGAAAACACCGGGGAGCTGTTTTTT. The rearrangement uses TRBV28 and TRBJ2-2; D gene unclear. V shed 5 bases and J shed 2 bases, with 21 bases lying between them. The CDR3 extends over 18 amino acids. Germline CDR1 reads MDHEN; CDR2 reads SYDVKM.

Relative to its sample, this clonotype is medium-sized. A read error may produce the germline difference seen at one junction end. This rearrangement joins TRBV12-3 or TRBV12-4 to TRBJ1-5, with 8 bases matching TRBD1. The CDR3 length is 13 residues. The CDR3 spells CASSLGGWDRRDF. The CDR3 coding sequence is TGTGCCAGCAGTCTGGGTGGGTGGGACAGGAGGGATTTT.

This clonotype occurred many times. The chain couples TRBV7-2 to TRBJ1-4; D is ambiguous. The V and J ends lost 5 bases and 8 bases respectively, with 12 bases between them. The germline gives CDR1 SGHTA, CDR2 FQGNSA. The CDR3 contains 13 residues. The CDR3 coding sequence is TGTGCCAGCAGCCCCGGGCCCGGGGAAAAACTGTTTTTT. Its protein product is CASSPGPGEKLFF.